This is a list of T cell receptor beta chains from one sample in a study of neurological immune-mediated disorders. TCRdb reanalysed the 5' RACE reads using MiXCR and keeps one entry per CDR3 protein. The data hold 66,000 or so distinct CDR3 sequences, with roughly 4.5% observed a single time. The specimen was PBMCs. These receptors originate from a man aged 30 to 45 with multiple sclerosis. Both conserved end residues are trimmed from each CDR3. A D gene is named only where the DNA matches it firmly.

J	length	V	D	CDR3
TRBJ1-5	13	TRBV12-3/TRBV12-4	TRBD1	ASSFGTGGNQPQN
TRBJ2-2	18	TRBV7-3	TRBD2	ASSLEVAGLDGGNTGELF
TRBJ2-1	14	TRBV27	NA	ASSRLTGPDYNEQF
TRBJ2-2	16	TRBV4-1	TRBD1	ASSQFRGGPFNTGELF
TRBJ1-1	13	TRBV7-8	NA	ASSLGRGEGTEAF
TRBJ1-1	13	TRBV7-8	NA	ASSSEVSVNTEAF
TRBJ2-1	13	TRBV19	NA	ASGGAGASYNEQF
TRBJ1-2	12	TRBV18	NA	ASSRGKAKDGYT
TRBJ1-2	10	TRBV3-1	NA	ASSRDGYGYT
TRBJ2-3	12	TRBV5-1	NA	ASSPLQGTDTQY
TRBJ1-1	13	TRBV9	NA	ASSASPGMNTEAF
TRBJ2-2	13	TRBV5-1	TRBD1	ASSEYTGATGELF
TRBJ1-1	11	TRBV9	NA	ASGWAGSTEAF
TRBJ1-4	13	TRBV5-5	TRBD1	ASSAPGQNNEKLF
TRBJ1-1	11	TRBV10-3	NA	AIRTTVNTEAF
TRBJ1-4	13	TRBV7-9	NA	ASSLAVATNEKLF
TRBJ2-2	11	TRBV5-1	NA	ASSLVGTGELF